Sequencing of this T cell receptor (beta chain) was carried out in a study of cytomegalovirus exposure and HLA in healthy donors. This CDR3 contains 12 residues. The V end was cut by 5 bases, the J end by 9 bases, with 13 bases between. From germline, CDR1 is MNHEY and CDR2 SVGAGI. As for this clone: What it recognizes is unknown. The same CDR3 arises from other DNA sequences in this sample as well.

Generated by immunoSEQ multiplex PCR, the TCRdb table keeps only in-frame clones and is missing some. The repertoire holds fewer than 200,000 clones, with around 90% as singletons. Study conclusions and caveats: In vitro confirmation showed a few CMV-associated chains to be CMV antigen specific. That first-cohort TCR clusters tended to co-occur in the roughly 120 validation repertoires was found in a later analysis.

The rearrangement joins TRBV6-5 to TRBJ1-1; D remains ambiguous. The sequence was obtained from a woman aged 18-29 years in good health and CMV-seropositive. Sequenced input: PBMCs. The DNA for the CDR3 is TGTGCCAGCAGTCGGGATACAGAGCAAGCTTTCTTT. This codes for CASSRDTEQAFF.